This T cell receptor beta chain is from a study of OX40 agonist ivuxolimab in advanced cancers. Using immunoSEQ multiplex PCR, the repertoire was profiled, and TCRdb retains in-frame clones only, with some absent. Among about 57,000 clones listed, 87% were seen once. The CDR3 is 11 residues long. Looked up from germline, CDR1 is SNHLY and CDR2 is FYNNEI. Trimming pared 3 bases from V and 8 bases from J, leaving 4 bases between. The TCR sequence derives from an adult with an advanced solid tumor such as melanoma, head and neck, liver or kidney cancer. The chain couples TRBV2 to TRBJ2-2; D unclear. The starting material was CD4+ or CD8+ T cells sorted from blood, obtained in a trial of the OX40 agonist ivuxolimab. The CDR3 sequence is CASSEEGELFF. As DNA, the CDR3 is TGTGCCAGCAGTGAGGAGGGGGAGCTGTTTTTT.